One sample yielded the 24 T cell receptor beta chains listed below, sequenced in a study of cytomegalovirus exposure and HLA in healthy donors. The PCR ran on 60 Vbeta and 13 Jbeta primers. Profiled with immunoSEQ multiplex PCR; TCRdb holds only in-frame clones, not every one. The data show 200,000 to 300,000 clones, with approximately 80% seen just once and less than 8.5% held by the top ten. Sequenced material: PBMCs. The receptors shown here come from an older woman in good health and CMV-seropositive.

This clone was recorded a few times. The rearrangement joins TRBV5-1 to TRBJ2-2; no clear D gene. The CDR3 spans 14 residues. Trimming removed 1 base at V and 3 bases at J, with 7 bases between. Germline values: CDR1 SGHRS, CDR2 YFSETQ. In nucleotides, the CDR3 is TGCGCCAGCAGCTTGTCCTCCCACACCGGGGAGCTGTTTTTT. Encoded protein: CASSLSSHTGELFF.

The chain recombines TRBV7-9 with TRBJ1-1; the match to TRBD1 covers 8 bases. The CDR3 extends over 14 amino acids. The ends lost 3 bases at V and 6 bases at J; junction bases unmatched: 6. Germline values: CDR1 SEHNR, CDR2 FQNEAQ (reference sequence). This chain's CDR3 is CASSFETGAPEAFF. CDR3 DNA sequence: TGTGCCAGCAGCTTTGAGACAGGGGCCCCTGAAGCTTTCTTT. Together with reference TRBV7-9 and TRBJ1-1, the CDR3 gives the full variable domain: DTGVSQNPRHKITKRGQNVTFRCDPISEHNRLYWYRQTLGQGPEFLTYFQNEAQLEKSRLLSDRFSAERPKGSFSTLEIQRTEQGDSAMYLCASSFETGAPEAFFGQGTRLTVV.

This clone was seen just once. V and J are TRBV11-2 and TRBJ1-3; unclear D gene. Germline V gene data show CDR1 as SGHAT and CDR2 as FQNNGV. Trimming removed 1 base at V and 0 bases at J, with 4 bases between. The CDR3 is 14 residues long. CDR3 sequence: CASSLVSSGNTIYF. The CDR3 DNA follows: TGTGCCAGCAGCTTAGTCAGCTCTGGAAACACCATATATTTT.

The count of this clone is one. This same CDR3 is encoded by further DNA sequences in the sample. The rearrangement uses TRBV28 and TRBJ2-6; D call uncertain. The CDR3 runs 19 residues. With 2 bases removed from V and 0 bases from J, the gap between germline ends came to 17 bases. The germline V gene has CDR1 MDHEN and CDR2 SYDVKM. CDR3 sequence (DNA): TGTGCCAGCAGTTTAGGATTTGGGCAGGCTTCCTCTGGGGCCAACGTCCTGACTTTC. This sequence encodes CASSLGFGQASSGANVLTF. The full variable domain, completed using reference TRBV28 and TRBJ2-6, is DVKVTQSSRYLVKRTGEKVFLECVQDMDHENMFWYRQDPGLGLRLIYFSYDVKMKEKGDIPEGYSVSREKKERFSLILESASTNQTSMYLCASSLGFGQASSGANVLTFGAGSRLTVL.

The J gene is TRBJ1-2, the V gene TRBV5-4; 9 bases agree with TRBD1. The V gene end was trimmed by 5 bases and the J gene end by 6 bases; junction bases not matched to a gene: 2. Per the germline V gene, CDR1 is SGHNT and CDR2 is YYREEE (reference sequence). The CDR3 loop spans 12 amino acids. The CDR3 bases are TGTGCCAGCAGTCGGGACAGGGATGGCTACACCTTC. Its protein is CASSRDRDGYTF.

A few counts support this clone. The CDR3 loop is CASSFTPHYEQYF. Here the CDR3 DNA reads TGTGCCAGCAGCTTTACACCTCACTACGAGCAGTACTTC. The chain carries TRBV7-2 and TRBJ2-7; D call uncertain. The CDR3 sequence is 13 residues long. Trimming pared 3 bases from V and 3 bases from J, leaving 9 bases between. CDR1 and CDR2 from the germline V gene are SGHTA and FQGNSA.

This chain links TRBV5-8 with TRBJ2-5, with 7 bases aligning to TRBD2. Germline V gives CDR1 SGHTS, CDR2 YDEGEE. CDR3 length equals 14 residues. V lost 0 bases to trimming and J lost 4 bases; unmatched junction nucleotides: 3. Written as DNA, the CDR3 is TGTGCCAGCAGCTTGGGAGCGGGGTTAGAGACCCAGTACTTC. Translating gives CASSLGAGLETQYF.

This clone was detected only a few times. The CDR3 spells CASSGQKGGTEAFF. CDR3 sequence (DNA): TGTGCCAGCAGTGGCCAAAAGGGAGGAACTGAAGCTTTCTTT. The rearrangement joins TRBV6-1 to TRBJ1-1; D not resolved. The V gene's germline CDR1 is MNHNS and CDR2 SASEGT. The V and J ends lost 4 bases and 5 bases respectively, with 14 bases between them. The CDR3 is made up of 14 amino acids.

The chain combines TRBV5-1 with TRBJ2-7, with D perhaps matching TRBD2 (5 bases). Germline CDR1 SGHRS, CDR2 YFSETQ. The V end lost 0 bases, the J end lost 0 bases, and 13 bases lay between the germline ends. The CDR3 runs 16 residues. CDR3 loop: CASSLERSSSSYEQYF. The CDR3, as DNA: TGCGCCAGCAGCTTGGAGCGGAGTTCAAGCTCCTACGAGCAGTACTTC.

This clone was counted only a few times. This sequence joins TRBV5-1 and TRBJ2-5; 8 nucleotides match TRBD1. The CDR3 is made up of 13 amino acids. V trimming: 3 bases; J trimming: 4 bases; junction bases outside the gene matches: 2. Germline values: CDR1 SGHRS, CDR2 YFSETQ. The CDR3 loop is CASSSDRGETQYF. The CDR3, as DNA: TGCGCCAGCAGCTCCGACAGGGGAGAGACCCAGTACTTC.

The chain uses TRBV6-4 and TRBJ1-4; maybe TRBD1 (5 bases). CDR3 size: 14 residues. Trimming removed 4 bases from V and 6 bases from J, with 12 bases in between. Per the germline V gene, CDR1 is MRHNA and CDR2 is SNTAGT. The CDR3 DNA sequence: TGTGCCAGCAGTGTGCAGCCCAGGGATGAAAAACTGTTTTTT. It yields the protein CASSVQPRDEKLFF.

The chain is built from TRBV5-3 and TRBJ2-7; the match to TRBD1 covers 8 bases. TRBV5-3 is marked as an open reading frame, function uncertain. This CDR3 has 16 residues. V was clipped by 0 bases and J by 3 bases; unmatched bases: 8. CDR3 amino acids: CARSLVMGDRHYEQYF. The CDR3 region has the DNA TGTGCCAGAAGCTTGGTGATGGGGGACAGGCACTACGAGCAGTACTTC.

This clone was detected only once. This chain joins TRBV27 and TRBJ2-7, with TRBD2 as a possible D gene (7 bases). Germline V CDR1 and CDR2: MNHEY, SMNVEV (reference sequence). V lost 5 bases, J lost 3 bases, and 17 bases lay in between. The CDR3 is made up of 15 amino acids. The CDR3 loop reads CASSPLGGPDYEQYF. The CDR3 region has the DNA TGTGCCAGCAGTCCGCTCGGGGGGCCCGACTACGAGCAGTACTTC.

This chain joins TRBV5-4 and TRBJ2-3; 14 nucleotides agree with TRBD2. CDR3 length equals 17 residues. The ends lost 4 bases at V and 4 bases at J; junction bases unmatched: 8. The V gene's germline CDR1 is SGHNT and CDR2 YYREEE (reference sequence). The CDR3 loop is CASSPGTSGRGSDTQYF. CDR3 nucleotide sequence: TGTGCCAGCAGCCCAGGGACTAGCGGGAGAGGTTCAGATACGCAGTATTTT.

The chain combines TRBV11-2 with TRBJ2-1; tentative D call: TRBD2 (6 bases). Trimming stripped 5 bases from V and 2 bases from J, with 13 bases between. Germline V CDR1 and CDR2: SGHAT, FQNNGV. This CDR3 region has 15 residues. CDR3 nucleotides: TGTGCCAGCAGCCCCGCGGGGAGGACCTACAATGAGCAGTTCTTC. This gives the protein CASSPAGRTYNEQFF.

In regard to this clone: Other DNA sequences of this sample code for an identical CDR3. The CDR3 DNA follows: TGTGCCAGCAGTTTAGAGGGATACGAGCAGTACTTC. Protein product: CASSLEGYEQYF. The chain recombines TRBV28 with TRBJ2-7; possible D gene TRBD2, 5 bases. This CDR3 region has 12 residues. Deletions cut 2 bases from V and 4 bases from J, with 6 bases between. CDR1 and CDR2 from the germline V gene are MDHEN and SYDVKM.

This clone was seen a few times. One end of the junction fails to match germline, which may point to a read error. The DNA of the CDR3 is TGTTCCAGCAGCGTCGGACAGGGGGCCACCTCTGGGGCCAACGTCCTGACTTTC. Protein product: CSSSVGQGATSGANVLTF. The chain recombines TRBV7-9 with TRBJ2-6; 11 bases line up with TRBD1. This CDR3 spans 18 amino acids. CDR1 SEHNR and CDR2 FQNEAQ come from the germline V gene (reference sequence).

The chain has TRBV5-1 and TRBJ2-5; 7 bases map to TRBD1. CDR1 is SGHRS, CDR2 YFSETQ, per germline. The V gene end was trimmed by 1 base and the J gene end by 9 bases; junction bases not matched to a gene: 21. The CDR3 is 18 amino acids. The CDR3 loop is CASSLPNLQGTAPWAQYF. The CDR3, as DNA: TGCGCCAGCAGCTTGCCGAACCTCCAGGGGACAGCTCCGTGGGCCCAGTACTTC. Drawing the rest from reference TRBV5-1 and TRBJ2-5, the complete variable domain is KAGVTQTPRYLIKTRGQQVTLSCSPISGHRSVSWYQQTPGQGLQFLFEYFSETQRNKGNFPGRFSGRQFSNSRSEMNVSTLELGDSALYLCASSLPNLQGTAPWAQYFGPGTRLLVL.

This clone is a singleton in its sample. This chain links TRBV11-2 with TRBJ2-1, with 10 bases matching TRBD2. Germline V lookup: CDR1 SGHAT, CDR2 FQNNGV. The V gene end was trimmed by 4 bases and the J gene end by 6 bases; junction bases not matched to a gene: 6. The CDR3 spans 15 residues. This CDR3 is CASSSLAGGVNEQFF. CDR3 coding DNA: TGTGCCAGCAGCTCCTTAGCGGGAGGTGTCAATGAGCAGTTCTTC.

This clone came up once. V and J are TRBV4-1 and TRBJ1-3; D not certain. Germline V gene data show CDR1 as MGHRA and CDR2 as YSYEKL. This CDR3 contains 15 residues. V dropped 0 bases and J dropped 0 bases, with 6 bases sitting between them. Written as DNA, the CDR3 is TGCGCCAGCAGCCAAGACGGGGTCTCTGGAAACACCATATATTTT. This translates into CASSQDGVSGNTIYF.

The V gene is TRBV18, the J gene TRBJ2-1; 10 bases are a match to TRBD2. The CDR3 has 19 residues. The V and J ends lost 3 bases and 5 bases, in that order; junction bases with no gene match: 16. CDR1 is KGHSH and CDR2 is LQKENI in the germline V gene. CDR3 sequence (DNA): TGTGCCAGCTCACCGCGCCTAGCGGGAGTCGGGAGTGCCCACAATGAGCAGTTCTTC. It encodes CASSPRLAGVGSAHNEQFF. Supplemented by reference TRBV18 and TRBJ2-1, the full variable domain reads NAGVMQNPRHLVRRRGQEARLRCSPMKGHSHVYWYRQLPEEGLKFMVYLQKENIIDESGMPKERFSAEFPKEGPSILRIQQVVRGDSAAYFCASSPRLAGVGSAHNEQFFGPGTRLTVL.

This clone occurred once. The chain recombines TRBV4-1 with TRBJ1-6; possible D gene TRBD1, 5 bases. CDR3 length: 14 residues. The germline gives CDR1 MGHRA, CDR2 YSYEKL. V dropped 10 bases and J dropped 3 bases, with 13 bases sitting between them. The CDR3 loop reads CATTRGGYNSPLHF. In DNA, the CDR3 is TGCGCCACCACCCGGGGGGGCTATAATTCACCCCTCCACTTT.

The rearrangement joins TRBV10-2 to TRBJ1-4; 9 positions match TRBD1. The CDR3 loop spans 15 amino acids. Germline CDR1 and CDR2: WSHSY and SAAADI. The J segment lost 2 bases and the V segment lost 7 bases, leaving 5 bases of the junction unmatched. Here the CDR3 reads CASTGQGGTNEKLFF. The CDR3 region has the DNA TGCGCCAGCACGGGACAGGGAGGGACTAATGAAAAACTGTTTTTT.

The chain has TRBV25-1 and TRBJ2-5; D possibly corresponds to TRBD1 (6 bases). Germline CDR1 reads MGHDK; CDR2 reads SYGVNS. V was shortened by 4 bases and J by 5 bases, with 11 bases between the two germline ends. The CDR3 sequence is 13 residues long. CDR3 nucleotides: TGTGCCAGCAGTGTTCAGGGGTTGGAGACCCAGTACTTC. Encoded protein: CASSVQGLETQYF.